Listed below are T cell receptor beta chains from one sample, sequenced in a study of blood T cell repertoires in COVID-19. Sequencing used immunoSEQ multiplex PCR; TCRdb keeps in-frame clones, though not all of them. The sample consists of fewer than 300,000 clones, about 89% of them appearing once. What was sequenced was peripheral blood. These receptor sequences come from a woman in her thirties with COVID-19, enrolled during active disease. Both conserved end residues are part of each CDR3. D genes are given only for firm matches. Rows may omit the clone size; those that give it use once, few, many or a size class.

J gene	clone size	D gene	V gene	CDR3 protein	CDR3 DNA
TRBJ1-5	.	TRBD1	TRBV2	CASRPTGYSNQPQHF	TGTGCCAGCAGACCGACAGGGTATAGCAATCAGCCCCAGCATTTT
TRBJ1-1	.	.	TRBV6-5	CASSYSQDTEAFF	TGTGCCAGCAGTTACTCACAGGACACTGAAGCTTTCTTT
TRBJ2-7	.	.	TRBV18	CASSPKGQIYEQYF	TGTGCCAGCTCACCCAAGGGACAAATTTACGAGCAGTACTTC
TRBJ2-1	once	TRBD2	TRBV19	CASSVSGSGYNEQFF	TGTGCCAGTAGTGTAAGCGGGAGCGGTTACAATGAGCAGTTCTTC
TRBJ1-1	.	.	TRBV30	CAWSQGAQLFEAFF	TGTGCCTGGAGTCAAGGCGCACAGCTGTTTGAAGCTTTCTTT
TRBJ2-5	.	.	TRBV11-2	CASSSSARGARETQYF	TGTGCCAGCAGCTCCTCCGCCAGGGGTGCTAGGGAGACCCAGTACTTC
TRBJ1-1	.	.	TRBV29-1	CSVARGDTEAFF	TGCAGCGTGGCCAGGGGTGACACTGAAGCTTTCTTT
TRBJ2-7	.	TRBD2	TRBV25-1	CASSEYRPAGGYEQYF	TGTGCCAGCAGTGAATACCGCCCAGCGGGAGGTTATGAGCAGTACTTC
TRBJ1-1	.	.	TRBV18	CASSPTGPAEAFF	TGTGCCAGCTCACCAACAGGGCCCGCTGAAGCTTTCTTT
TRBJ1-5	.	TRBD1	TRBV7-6	CASSFGTGGDQPQHF	TGTGCCAGCAGCTTCGGGACAGGAGGCGATCAGCCCCAGCATTTT
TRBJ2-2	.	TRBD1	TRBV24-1	CATSDGTASYYTGELFF	TGTGCCACCAGTGATGGGACAGCCTCGTATTACACCGGGGAGCTGTTTTTT
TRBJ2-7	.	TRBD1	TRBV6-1	CASTLGGTGAYEQYF	TGTGCCAGCACCCTAGGGGGGACAGGGGCCTACGAGCAGTACTTC
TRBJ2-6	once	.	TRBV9	CASSVNRDSGANVLTF	TGTGCCAGCAGCGTGAACAGGGACTCTGGGGCCAACGTCCTGACTTTC
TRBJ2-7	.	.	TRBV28	CASSSSRGSYEQYF	TGTGCCAGCAGCAGCTCCAGGGGTTCCTACGAGCAGTACTTC
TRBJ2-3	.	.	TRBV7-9	CASSFFVPSTDTQYF	TGTGCCAGCAGCTTCTTTGTTCCTAGCACAGATACGCAGTATTTT
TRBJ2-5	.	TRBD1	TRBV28	CASSWGQGVQETQYF	TGTGCCAGCAGTTGGGGACAGGGAGTCCAAGAGACCCAGTACTTC
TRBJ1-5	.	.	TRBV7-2	CASSPGNANQPQHF	TGTGCCAGCAGCCCAGGGAACGCCAATCAGCCCCAGCATTTT
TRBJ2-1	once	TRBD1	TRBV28	CASSTRTGAPQQFF	TGTGCCAGCAGTACCCGGACAGGTGCCCCTCAGCAGTTCTTC
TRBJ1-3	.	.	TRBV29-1	CSVYSSGNTIYF	TGCAGCGTTTACTCCTCTGGAAACACCATATATTTT
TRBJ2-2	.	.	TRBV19	CASSPRTVNTGELFF	TGTGCCAGTAGTCCACGGACAGTGAACACCGGGGAGCTGTTTTTT
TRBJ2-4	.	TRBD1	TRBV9	CASSGGGTGDIQYF	TGTGCCAGCAGCGGAGGGGGGACAGGTGACATTCAGTACTTC
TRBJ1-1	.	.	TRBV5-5	CASSPQVRGEVTEAFF	TGTGCCAGCAGCCCCCAGGTCCGGGGGGAGGTCACTGAAGCTTTCTTT
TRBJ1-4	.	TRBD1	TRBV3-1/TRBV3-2	CASSPDRGRSNEKLFF	TGTGCCAGCAGCCCGGACAGGGGAAGAAGTAATGAAAAACTGTTTTTT
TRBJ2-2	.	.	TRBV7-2	CASSEYPGAGELFF	TGTGCCAGCAGCGAATACCCGGGGGCCGGGGAGCTGTTTTTT
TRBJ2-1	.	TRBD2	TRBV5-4	CASSLASSGTYNEQFF	TGTGCCAGCAGCTTGGCCAGTAGCGGGACCTACAATGAGCAGTTCTTC
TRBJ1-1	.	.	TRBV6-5	CASMGGQGNTEAFF	TGTGCCAGCATGGGAGGGCAGGGGAACACTGAAGCTTTCTTT
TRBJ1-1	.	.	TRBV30	CAWSSGGEAFF	TGTGCCTGGAGTTCCGGGGGTGAAGCTTTCTTT
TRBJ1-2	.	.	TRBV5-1	CASSLDRASYGYTF	TGCGCCAGCAGCTTGGACAGGGCGAGCTATGGCTACACCTTC
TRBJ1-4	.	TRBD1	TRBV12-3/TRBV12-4	CASSKDRVEKLFF	TGTGCCAGCAGTAAAGACAGGGTGGAAAAACTGTTTTTT
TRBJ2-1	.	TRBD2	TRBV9	CASSVGGGAGLYNEQFF	TGTGCCAGCAGCGTAGGGGGAGGAGCGGGACTATACAATGAGCAGTTCTTC
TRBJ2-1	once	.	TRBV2	CASSLTLSYNEQFF	TGTGCCAGCAGTCTGACTCTCTCCTACAATGAGCAGTTCTTC
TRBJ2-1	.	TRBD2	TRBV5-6	CASSPPSGRALEQFF	TGTGCCAGCAGCCCCCCTAGCGGGAGGGCCCTAGAGCAGTTCTTC
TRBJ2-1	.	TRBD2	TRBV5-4	CASSSRVGGRVPSEQFF	TGTGCCAGCAGCTCCCGGGTGGGCGGGAGAGTCCCTAGTGAGCAGTTCTTC
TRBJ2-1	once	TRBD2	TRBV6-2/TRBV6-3	CASSYELAGVGNEQFF	TGTGCCAGCAGTTACGAGTTGGCGGGAGTGGGTAATGAGCAGTTCTTC
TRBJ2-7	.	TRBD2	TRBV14	CASSAGSGGYEQYF	TGTGCCAGCAGTGCCGGTAGCGGGGGCTACGAGCAGTACTTC
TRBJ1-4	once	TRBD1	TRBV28	CASRKQGLNEKLFF	TGTGCCAGCAGAAAACAGGGGCTTAATGAAAAACTGTTTTTT
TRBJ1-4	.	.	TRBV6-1	CASSEIGVTNEKLFF	TGTGCCAGCAGTGAAATAGGGGTAACTAATGAAAAACTGTTTTTT
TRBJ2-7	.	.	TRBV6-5	CASSYGARGLSYEQYF	TGTGCCAGCAGTTACGGAGCGCGAGGGTTGTCCTACGAGCAGTACTTC
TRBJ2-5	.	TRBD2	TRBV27	CASSFGLAGVETQYF	TGTGCCAGCAGTTTCGGACTAGCGGGAGTAGAGACCCAGTACTTC
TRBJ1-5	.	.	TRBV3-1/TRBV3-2	CASSQDRAGQPQHF	TGTGCCAGCAGCCAAGACAGGGCGGGGCAGCCCCAGCATTTT
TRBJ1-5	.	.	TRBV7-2	CASSIGQIHQPQHF	TGTGCCAGCAGCATTGGACAGATCCATCAGCCCCAGCATTTT
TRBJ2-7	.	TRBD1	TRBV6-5	CASSYSRGYEQYF	TGTGCCAGCAGTTACTCCAGGGGGTACGAGCAGTACTTC
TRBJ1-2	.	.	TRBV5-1	CASSLGQNYGYTF	TGCGCCAGCAGCTTGGGGCAAAACTATGGCTACACCTTC
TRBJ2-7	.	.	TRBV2	CASSVGVWDEQYF	TGTGCCAGCAGTGTAGGAGTATGGGACGAGCAGTACTTC
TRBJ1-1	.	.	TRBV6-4	CASSERGLGTEAFF	TGTGCCAGCAGTGAGCGGGGGCTGGGTACTGAAGCTTTCTTT
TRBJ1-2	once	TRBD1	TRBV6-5	CASGGSGTVYGYTF	TGTGCCAGCGGGGGATCCGGGACAGTTTATGGCTACACCTTC
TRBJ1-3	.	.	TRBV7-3	CASSLTGWGDTIYF	TGTGCCAGCAGCTTAACGGGGTGGGGAGACACCATATATTTT
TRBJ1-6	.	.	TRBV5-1	CASSLEATYNSPLHF	TGCGCCAGCAGCTTGGAAGCTACCTATAATTCACCCCTCCACTTT
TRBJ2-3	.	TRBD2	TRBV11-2	CASSYGLASDTQYF	TGTGCCAGCAGCTACGGACTAGCCTCAGATACGCAGTATTTT
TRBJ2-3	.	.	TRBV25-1	CASSEFQGTDTQYF	TGTGCCAGCAGTGAATTCCAGGGGACAGATACGCAGTATTTT